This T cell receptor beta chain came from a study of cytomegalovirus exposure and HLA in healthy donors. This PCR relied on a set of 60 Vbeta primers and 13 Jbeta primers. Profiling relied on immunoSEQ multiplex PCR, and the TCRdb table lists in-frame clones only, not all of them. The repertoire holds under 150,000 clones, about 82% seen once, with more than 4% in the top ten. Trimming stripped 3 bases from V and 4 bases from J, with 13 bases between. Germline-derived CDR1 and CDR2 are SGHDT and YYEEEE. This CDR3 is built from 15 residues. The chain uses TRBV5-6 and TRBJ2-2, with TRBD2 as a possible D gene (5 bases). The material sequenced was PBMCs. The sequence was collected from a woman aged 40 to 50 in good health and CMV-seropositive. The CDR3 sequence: CASSSYATSTGELFF. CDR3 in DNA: TGTGCCAGCAGCTCCTACGCTACTAGCACCGGGGAGCTGTTTTTT.